The 23 T cell receptor beta chains below come from one sample, sequenced in a study of T cell responses to AZD1222 COVID-19 vaccine. Sequenced by immunoSEQ multiplex PCR; TCRdb stores in-frame clones only, minus some. Here the sample spans some 130,000 clones, 80% to 90% being singletons. The sample was peripheral blood, taken on day 0 of MenACWY control vaccination. These receptors were collected from an adult in good health.

This clone was detected only once. The chain combines TRBV4-2 with TRBJ2-1, with 8 bases aligning to TRBD2. Per germline, CDR1 LGHNA and CDR2 YNFKEQ. Losses at the gene ends were 1 base for V and 4 bases for J; bases not matched to a gene: 3. CDR3 length: 15 residues. This chain's CDR3 is CASSQAAGGYNEQFF. DNA for the CDR3: TGTGCCAGCAGCCAAGCTGCGGGAGGTTACAATGAGCAGTTCTTC.

V usage is TRBV28 and J usage is TRBJ2-7, with a weak D call TRBD2 (6 bases). The V gene's germline CDR1 is MDHEN and CDR2 SYDVKM. This CDR3 has 14 residues. Deletions cut 2 bases from V and 2 bases from J, with 10 bases between. CDR3 in amino acids: CASSLAGPTYEQYF. In nucleotides, the CDR3 is TGTGCCAGCAGTTTAGCGGGACCCACCTACGAGCAGTACTTC.

V is TRBV2 and J is TRBJ1-1; 8 bases align to TRBD1. This CDR3 is 12 amino acids long. The V gene's germline CDR1 is SNHLY and CDR2 FYNNEI. V lost 8 bases, J lost 1 base, and 0 bases stayed unmatched. The CDR3 DNA reads TGTGCCAGCGGGACAGGGAACACTGAAGCTTTCTTT. It translates to CASGTGNTEAFF.

The rearrangement links TRBV7-2 to TRBJ2-1, with D hard to call. The germline V gene has CDR1 SGHTA and CDR2 FQGNSA. There are 13 residues in the CDR3. Trimming stripped 4 bases from V and 4 bases from J, with 8 bases between. The CDR3 coding sequence is TGTGCCAGCAGCTCGTACATGTACAATGAGCAGTTCTTC. Translated: CASSSYMYNEQFF.

This sequence joins TRBV7-2 and TRBJ2-5, with 12 bases aligning to TRBD2. Trimming cost V 5 bases and J 5 bases; bases outside gene matches: 6. Germline V gene sequence: CDR1 SGHTA, CDR2 FQGNSA. The CDR3 length is 15 residues. CDR3: CASSQTSGRPETQYF. The CDR3 bases are TGTGCCAGCAGCCAGACTAGCGGGAGACCGGAGACCCAGTACTTC.

The chain combines TRBV20-1 with TRBJ2-7; no reliable D call. Trimming left V 4 bases short and J 3 bases short, with 7 bases between. CDR1 is DFQATT, CDR2 SNEGSKA, per germline (reference sequence). This CDR3 comprises 11 residues. The CDR3 region is CSAKVGYEQYF. Here the CDR3 DNA reads TGCAGTGCTAAGGTTGGCTACGAGCAGTACTTC.

The chain combines TRBV4-1 with TRBJ2-7; D gene ambiguous. The ends were cut back, 4 bases at V and 0 bases at J, with 13 bases in the middle. Germline CDR1 reads MGHRA; CDR2 reads YSYEKL. This CDR3 is 15 amino acids long. The CDR3: CASSPDGDGSYEQYF. CDR3 bases: TGCGCCAGCAGCCCGGACGGAGACGGCTCCTACGAGCAGTACTTC.

V and J are TRBV10-1 and TRBJ1-1, with a tentative D call TRBD1 (6 bases). The CDR3 spans 16 residues. From germline, CDR1 is WNHNN and CDR2 SYGVQD (reference sequence). The germline V and J ends were trimmed by 2 bases and 0 bases, with 13 bases remaining between them. The CDR3 reads CASSEGQSSMNTEAFF. The CDR3 DNA is TGCGCCAGCAGTGAGGGACAGTCTTCTATGAACACTGAAGCTTTCTTT.

The chain recombines TRBV2 with TRBJ2-5; tentatively, D is TRBD1 (6 bases). V lost 8 bases and J 5 bases, leaving 18 bases between the germline ends. The CDR3 loop spans 14 amino acids. Germline CDR1 SNHLY, CDR2 FYNNEI. CDR3 DNA sequence: TGTGCCAGCCTTCTGACGAGTACAGGGGAGACCCAGTACTTC. Translating it yields CASLLTSTGETQYF.

The chain is built from TRBV7-9 and TRBJ1-3, with D uncertain. The V end lost 2 bases, the J end lost 4 bases, and 6 bases lay between the germline ends. CDR1 and CDR2 from the germline V gene are SEHNR and FQNEAQ (reference sequence). The CDR3 loop spans 13 amino acids. This CDR3 reads CASSLISGNTIYF. For the CDR3, the DNA is TGTGCCAGCAGCTTAATAAGCGGAAACACCATATATTTT.

The genes are TRBV15 and TRBJ1-1; no firm D call. Trimming cost V 5 bases and J 1 base, with 17 bases left between them. This CDR3 comprises 16 residues. The germline gives CDR1 LNHNV, CDR2 YYDKDF (reference sequence). The CDR3 here is CATSGDRSARNTEAFF. CDR3 DNA: TGTGCCACCAGCGGTGACCGGAGCGCGCGGAACACTGAAGCTTTCTTT.

The chain is built from TRBV19 and TRBJ1-1; unclear D gene. In germline, CDR1 is LNHDA, CDR2 SQIVND (reference sequence). V shed 0 bases and J shed 4 bases, with 12 bases lying between them. The CDR3 contains 15 residues. Here the CDR3 reads CASSIDRVVSTEAFF. The CDR3 DNA is TGTGCCAGTAGTATAGATCGGGTTGTAAGCACTGAAGCTTTCTTT.

J is TRBJ1-1 and V is TRBV28, with D uncertain. V lost 7 bases to trimming and J lost 2 bases, with 14 bases between them. The CDR3 has 14 residues. Germline CDR1 is MDHEN and CDR2 is SYDVKM. The chain's CDR3 is CASTGTLHNTEAFF. The CDR3 DNA is TGTGCCAGCACTGGCACCCTACACAACACTGAAGCTTTCTTT.

The J gene is TRBJ2-5, the V gene TRBV2, with a possible D match to TRBD1 (5 bases). V shed 10 bases and J shed 5 bases, with 11 bases lying between them. Germline V gene data show CDR1 as SNHLY and CDR2 as FYNNEI. The CDR3 has 11 amino acids. This chain's CDR3 is CATRGSETQYF. The CDR3 bases are TGTGCCACAAGGGGTTCGGAGACCCAGTACTTC.

In this sample, this clone turned up a few times. The chain is built from TRBV19 and TRBJ2-6, with 7 bases aligning to TRBD2. The germline V gene encodes CDR1 LNHDA and CDR2 SQIVND (reference sequence). J lost 0 bases, V lost 7 bases, and 3 bases had no gene match. The CDR3 is 15 residues long. The CDR3 coding sequence is TGTGCCAGTAAGGGCGGGAGCTCTGGGGCCAACGTCCTGACTTTC. Translating it yields CASKGGSSGANVLTF.

This clone showed up just once. The CDR3 DNA is TGTGCCAGTAGGCACAGGGCATATCAGGGCACTGAAGCTTTCTTT. It translates to CASRHRAYQGTEAFF. The gene calls are TRBV19 and TRBJ1-1, with D perhaps matching TRBD1 (6 bases). The V gene's germline CDR1 is LNHDA and CDR2 SQIVND (reference sequence). V was cut by 6 bases and J by 4 bases, with 18 bases left in between. CDR3 length: 15 amino acids.

This sequence joins TRBV24-1 and TRBJ2-7, with TRBD1 identical over 7 bases. Looked up from germline, CDR1 is KGHDR and CDR2 is SFDVKD. This CDR3 contains 15 residues. With 5 bases clipped from V and 3 bases from J, the junction kept 9 bases outside the gene matches. The chain's CDR3 is CATSGHPGQSYEQYF. CDR3 coding DNA: TGTGCCACCAGTGGTCATCCGGGACAGAGCTACGAGCAGTACTTC.

The chain carries TRBV28 and TRBJ1-2, with 7 nucleotides matching TRBD1. J gave up 7 bases and V 7 bases, and 15 bases lay outside the gene matches. CDR1 MDHEN and CDR2 SYDVKM come from the germline V gene. CDR3 length: 15 residues. This CDR3 reads CASTEDRLRPGGYTF. CDR3 DNA: TGTGCCAGCACCGAGGACAGGCTGCGTCCGGGTGGCTACACCTTC.

The chain uses TRBV6-5 and TRBJ2-1, with a weak D call TRBD1 (5 bases). The V and J ends lost 2 bases and 5 bases respectively, with 10 bases between them. Germline CDR1 reads MNHEY; CDR2 reads SVGAGI. The CDR3 is made up of 14 amino acids. CDR3 DNA: TGTGCCAGCAGTTACAGTGACAGCCACAATGAGCAGTTCTTC. This gives the protein CASSYSDSHNEQFF.

The chain has TRBV5-1 and TRBJ1-3; perhaps TRBD1 as D (6 bases). The germline gives CDR1 SGHRS, CDR2 YFSETQ. The germline V and J ends were trimmed by 0 bases and 1 base, with 8 bases remaining between them. The CDR3 has 15 residues. The CDR3 nucleotides are TGCGCCAGCAGCTTGGGGACAGTTTCTGGAAACACCATATATTTT. It yields the protein CASSLGTVSGNTIYF.

V usage is TRBV6-2 or TRBV6-3 and J usage is TRBJ2-5; D unclear. Trimming took 0 bases from V and 5 from J, leaving 10 bases between them. Looked up from germline, CDR1 is MNHEY and CDR2 is SVGEGT. The CDR3 contains 14 residues. CDR3 DNA: TGTGCCAGCAGTTACTCCTCGCGGTCGGAGACCCAGTACTTC. Residues: CASSYSSRSETQYF.

J is TRBJ2-1 and V is TRBV10-1; D uncertain. The V end was cut by 1 base, the J end by 5 bases, with 9 bases between. CDR1 is WNHNN and CDR2 is SYGVQD in the germline V gene (reference sequence). The CDR3 consists of 14 residues. The CDR3 is CASSEYGIHNEQFF. CDR3 sequence (DNA): TGCGCCAGCAGTGAGTACGGAATTCACAATGAGCAGTTCTTC.

The J gene is TRBJ1-1, the V gene TRBV7-9; possibly TRBD1 for D (5 bases). This CDR3 has 14 amino acids. CDR1 is SEHNR and CDR2 is FQNEAQ in the germline V gene (reference sequence). Trimming cost V 3 bases and J 2 bases, with 10 bases left between them. Here the CDR3 DNA reads TGTGCCAGCAGCTTCCGACAGCATAACACTGAAGCTTTCTTT. Its translation: CASSFRQHNTEAFF.